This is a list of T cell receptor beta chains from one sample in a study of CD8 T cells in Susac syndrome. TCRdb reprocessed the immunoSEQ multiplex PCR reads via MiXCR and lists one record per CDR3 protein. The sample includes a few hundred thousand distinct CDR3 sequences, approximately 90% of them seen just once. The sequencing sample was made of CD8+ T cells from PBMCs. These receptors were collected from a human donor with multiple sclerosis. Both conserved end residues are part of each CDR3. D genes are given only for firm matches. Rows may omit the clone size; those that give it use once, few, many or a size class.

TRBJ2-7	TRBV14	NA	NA	TGTGCCAGCAGCCAAGTGCCAGGGTACGAGCAGTACTTC	CASSQVPGYEQYF
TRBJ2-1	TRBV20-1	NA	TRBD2	TGCAGTGCGCAGAGCTTACTAGCGGCTTTACCAACCTACAATGAGCAGTTCTTC	CSAQSLLAALPTYNEQFF
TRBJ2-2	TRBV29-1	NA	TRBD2	TGCAGCGTCGCGCTAGCGGGAGAGAACACCGGGGAGCTGTTTTTT	CSVALAGENTGELFF
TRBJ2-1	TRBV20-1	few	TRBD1	TGCAGTGCTGAGACAGGGGGCAGAGGCAATGAGCAGTTCTTC	CSAETGGRGNEQFF
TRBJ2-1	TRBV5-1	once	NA	TGCGCCAGCAGCTTGGGTATCTCAGGCCACGAGCAGTTCTTC	CASSLGISGHEQFF
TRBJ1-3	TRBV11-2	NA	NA	TGTGCCAGCAGCGGGTTCGCTAGCTCTGGAAACACCATATATTTT	CASSGFASSGNTIYF
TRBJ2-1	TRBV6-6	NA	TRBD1	TGTGCCAGCAGGGGGACAGGGAATGAGCAGTTCTTC	CASRGTGNEQFF
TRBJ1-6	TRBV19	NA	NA	TGTGCCAGTAGGTCAGGAGGGTCACCCCTCCACTTT	CASRSGGSPLHF
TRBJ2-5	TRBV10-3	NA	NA	TGTGCCACCCAGGGAGGAACGGCCGAAGAGACCCAGTACTTC	CATQGGTAEETQYF
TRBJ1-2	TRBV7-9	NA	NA	TGTGCCAGCGCCACACAGGGCTATGGCTACACCTTC	CASATQGYGYTF
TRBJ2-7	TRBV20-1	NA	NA	TGCAGTGCTAGAGATGACTCCCCGACAGGCCCTCTCTCCTACGAGCAGTACTTC	CSARDDSPTGPLSYEQYF
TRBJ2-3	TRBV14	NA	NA	TGTGCCAGCAGCCTCCTCAGGGGCGCGTCCGCAGATACGCAGTATTTT	CASSLLRGASADTQYF
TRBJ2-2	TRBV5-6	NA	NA	TGTGCCAGCAGACAGACAGTAAACACCGGGGAGCTGTTTTTT	CASRQTVNTGELFF
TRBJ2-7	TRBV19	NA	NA	TGTGCCAGTAGTATTTTCGGAGGAGGGCCCTACGAGCAGTACTTC	CASSIFGGGPYEQYF
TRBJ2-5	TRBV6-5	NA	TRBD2	TGTGCCAGCAGTTACTCGGCTAGCGGAGAGACCCAGTACTTC	CASSYSASGETQYF
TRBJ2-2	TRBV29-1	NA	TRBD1	TGCAGCGTCTCGTGGGACAGGGGGCCTGGCGGGGAGCTGTTTTTT	CSVSWDRGPGGELFF
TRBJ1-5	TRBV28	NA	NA	TGTGCCAGCAGTTTCGTGGCGGACCGGCCGCCCCAGCATTTT	CASSFVADRPPQHF
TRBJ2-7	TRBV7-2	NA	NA	TGTGCCAGCAGCTTAGTGGGTCTGGTGTCCTCCTCCTACGAGCAGTACTTC	CASSLVGLVSSSYEQYF
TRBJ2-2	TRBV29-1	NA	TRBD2	TGCAGCGTTGAAGAGGGGCTAGCGGGAGACACCGGGGAGCTGTTTTTT	CSVEEGLAGDTGELFF
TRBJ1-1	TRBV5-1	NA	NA	TGCGCCAGCAGCTTGAGCGGGGGCATGAACACTGAAGCTTTCTTT	CASSLSGGMNTEAFF
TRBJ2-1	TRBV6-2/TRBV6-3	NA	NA	TGTGCCAGCAGTTCGGGACTGATTTCTTACAATGAGCAGTTCTTC	CASSSGLISYNEQFF
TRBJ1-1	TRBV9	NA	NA	TGTGCCAGCAGCGTAGACGGCATTAATCGCGGAGCTTTCTTT	CASSVDGINRGAFF
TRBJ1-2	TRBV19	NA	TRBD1	TGTGCCAGTAGTGGGCGGACAGGGAACTATGGCTACACCTTC	CASSGRTGNYGYTF
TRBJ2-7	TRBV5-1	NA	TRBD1	TGCGCCAGCAGCTTGGGGACAGGGGTAGACGAGCAGTACTTC	CASSLGTGVDEQYF
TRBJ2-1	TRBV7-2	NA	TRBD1	TGTGCCAGCAGCTTAGGACAGGGGACCTACAATGAGCAGTTCTTC	CASSLGQGTYNEQFF
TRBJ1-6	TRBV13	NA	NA	TGTGCCAGCAGCTTTCACCAGAGCTCCTATAATTCACCCCTCCACTTT	CASSFHQSSYNSPLHF
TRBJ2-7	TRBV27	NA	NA	TGTGCCAGCAGTTTACTCCTCGGGTCGTACGAGCAGTACTTC	CASSLLLGSYEQYF
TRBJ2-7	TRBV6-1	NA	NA	TGTGCCAGCATCGGAGACACGACCGGATGGGGCTCCTACGAGCAGTACTTC	CASIGDTTGWGSYEQYF
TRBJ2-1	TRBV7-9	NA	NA	TGTGCCAGCAGCTTAGAACCGGGCAGCGACTCCTACAATGAGCAGTTCTTC	CASSLEPGSDSYNEQFF
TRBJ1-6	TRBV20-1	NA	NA	TGCAGTGCTAGAGAGCCGGAAGGGGCTTATAATTCACCCCTCCACTTT	CSAREPEGAYNSPLHF
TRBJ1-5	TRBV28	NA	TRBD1	TGTGCCAGCAGTTCCTTCGACAGGGAGGCTAGGGGGGCCCAGCATTTT	CASSSFDREARGAQHF
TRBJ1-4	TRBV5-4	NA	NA	TGTGCCAGCAGCTTTAAGGGATATACAACTAATGAAAAACTGTTTTTT	CASSFKGYTTNEKLFF